This TCR beta chain emerged from a study of cytomegalovirus exposure and HLA in healthy donors. Study-wide results and limits: When analyzed later, the rates of TCR association showed variation by HLA locus, with DRB1 the most and HLA-C the fewest. Roughly uniform sequencing depth across donors was assumed, possibly incorrectly.

This clone occurred a few times. Its specificity is unknown. The germline V gene encodes CDR1 KGHSY and CDR2 FQNENV. The CDR3 loop spans 13 amino acids. V dropped 3 bases and J dropped 4 bases, with 7 bases sitting between them. The primer mix had 60 Vbeta and 13 Jbeta primers. Sequencing was performed with immunoSEQ multiplex PCR; in TCRdb, only in-frame clones are kept and a portion is missing. The top ten hold approximately 1.2% of the sample, which has approximately 130,000 clones, over 80% seen once. The sequenced material came from PBMCs. V and J are TRBV16 and TRBJ2-1; maybe TRBD1 (5 bases). The TCR comes from a boy between 5 and 17 years old in good health and CMV-seronegative. The DNA of the CDR3 is TGTGCCAGCAGCCATAGGGGTTACAATGAGCAGTTCTTC. This codes for CASSHRGYNEQFF.